A single sample gave rise to the 10 T cell receptor beta chains below, sequenced in a study of PD-1 blockade in mismatch repair-deficient tumors. The protocol was immunoSEQ multiplex PCR, while the TCRdb copy is restricted to in-frame clones and leaves out a portion. The table records around 38,000 clones, roughly 83% of them present only once. Sequences were derived from peripheral blood, sampled 4 weeks after starting pembrolizumab. The receptors come from an adult with mismatch repair-deficient cancer.

The chain employs TRBV11-2 and TRBJ1-1; D ambiguous. V lost 3 bases, J lost 4 bases, and 6 bases lay in between. CDR1 SGHAT and CDR2 FQNNGV come from the germline V gene. The CDR3 is 12 residues long. The CDR3 reads CASSFGPTEAFF. The DNA of the CDR3 is TGTGCCAGCAGCTTCGGGCCCACTGAAGCTTTCTTT.

This chain links TRBV28 with TRBJ2-3; 9 bases are a match to TRBD2. The V and J ends lost 3 bases and 2 bases, in that order; junction bases with no gene match: 12. The length of the CDR3 is 18 residues. CDR1 is MDHEN and CDR2 is SYDVKM in the germline V gene. The chain's CDR3 is CASSFPLMLAGDTDTQYF. In DNA form, the CDR3 reads TGTGCCAGCAGTTTTCCCCTAATGTTAGCGGGAGACACAGATACGCAGTATTTT. The full variable domain, with the rest looked up from reference TRBV28 and TRBJ2-3, is DVKVTQSSRYLVKRTGEKVFLECVQDMDHENMFWYRQDPGLGLRLIYFSYDVKMKEKGDIPEGYSVSREKKERFSLILESASTNQTSMYLCASSFPLMLAGDTDTQYFGPGTRLTVL.

This chain joins TRBV30 and TRBJ1-3; a weak D match, TRBD1 (6 bases). CDR1 is GTSNPN and CDR2 is SVGIG in the germline V gene (reference sequence). Trimming stripped 2 bases from V and 2 bases from J, with 13 bases between. The CDR3 consists of 15 residues. CDR3 loop: CAWSTGLVTGNTIYF. CDR3 in DNA: TGTGCCTGGAGTACAGGGTTGGTAACTGGAAACACCATATATTTT. Based on the CDR3 plus reference TRBV30 and TRBJ1-3, the full variable domain is SQTIHQWPATLVQPVGSPLSLECTVEGTSNPNLYWYRQAAGRGLQLLFYSVGIGQISSEVPQNLSASRPQDRQFILSSKKLLLSDSGFYLCAWSTGLVTGNTIYFGEGSWLTVV.

This clone appeared many times. V gene TRBV11-1 combines with J gene TRBJ2-6, with D possibly being TRBD2 (6 bases). V lost 5 bases and J lost 1, with 9 bases in between. Germline loops: CDR1 SGHAT, CDR2 FQDESV (reference sequence). The CDR3 has 15 residues. The CDR3 sequence is CASSTGLSGANVLTF. CDR3 coding DNA: TGTGCCAGCAGCACCGGACTATCTGGGGCCAACGTCCTGACTTTC.

The chain links TRBV7-2 to TRBJ1-1; 9 positions match TRBD1. The germline gives CDR1 SGHTA, CDR2 FQGNSA. With V trimmed by 4 bases and J by 5 bases, 11 bases remained unmatched. The CDR3 has 16 residues. CDR3 residues: CASSSPPDRGRTEAFF. In DNA form, the CDR3 reads TGTGCCAGCAGCTCCCCCCCGGACAGGGGTCGGACTGAAGCTTTCTTT.

In DNA, the CDR3 is TGTGCCAGCAGCTTGCTGGGCAGCCGCTCTGGGGCCAACGTCCTGACTTTC. It yields the protein CASSLLGSRSGANVLTF. The chain uses TRBV5-6 and TRBJ2-6; D is uncertain. The CDR3 is 17 residues long. V was clipped by 1 base and J by 0 bases, with 11 bases between them. The germline gives CDR1 SGHDT, CDR2 YYEEEE.

The chain carries TRBV6-5 and TRBJ2-2; D is perhaps TRBD1 (6 bases). Trimming stripped 6 bases from V and 3 bases from J, with 11 bases between. This CDR3 spans 14 amino acids. Germline CDR1 reads MNHEY; CDR2 reads SVGAGI. CDR3 in DNA: TGTGCCAGCAGGCGCGGACAGTACACCGGGGAGCTGTTTTTT. It encodes CASRRGQYTGELFF.

The chain uses TRBV7-2 and TRBJ2-5, with a weak D call TRBD1 (7 bases). In germline, CDR1 is SGHTA, CDR2 FQGNSA. Trimming pared 5 bases from V and 5 bases from J, leaving 15 bases between. The CDR3 spans 14 residues. CDR3 sequence reads: CASSAPTGRETQYF. The CDR3 nucleotides are TGTGCCAGCAGCGCGCCGACAGGGAGGGAGACCCAGTACTTC.

The CDR3 loop reads CASSLVGYGYTF. In nucleotides, the CDR3 is TGTGCCAGCAGCTTGGTAGGCTATGGCTACACCTTC. The V call is TRBV5-4, the J call TRBJ1-2; D gene uncertain. Trimming cost V 0 bases and J 4 bases, with 4 bases left between them. The CDR3 sequence is 12 residues long. Germline values: CDR1 SGHNT, CDR2 YYREEE (reference sequence).

V and J are TRBV6-4 and TRBJ2-2; either TRBD1 or TRBD2 may supply D (6 bases each). With 3 bases removed from V and 3 bases from J, the gap between germline ends came to 11 bases. The CDR3 has 15 amino acids. The germline CDR1 and CDR2 sequences are MRHNA and SNTAGT. CDR3 sequence reads: CASSEQGGDTGELFF. Written as DNA, the CDR3 is TGTGCCAGCAGTGAACAGGGAGGAGACACCGGGGAGCTGTTTTTT.